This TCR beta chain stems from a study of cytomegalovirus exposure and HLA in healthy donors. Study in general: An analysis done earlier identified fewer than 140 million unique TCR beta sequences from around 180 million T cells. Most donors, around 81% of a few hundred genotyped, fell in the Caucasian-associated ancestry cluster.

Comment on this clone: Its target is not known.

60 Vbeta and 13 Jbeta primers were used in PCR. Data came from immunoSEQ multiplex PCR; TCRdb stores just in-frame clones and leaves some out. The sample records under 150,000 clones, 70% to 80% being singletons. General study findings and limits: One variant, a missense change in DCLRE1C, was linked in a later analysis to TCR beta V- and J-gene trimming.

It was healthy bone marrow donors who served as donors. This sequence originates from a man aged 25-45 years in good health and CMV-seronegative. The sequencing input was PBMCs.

CDR3 nucleotide sequence: TGTGCCAGCAGCCCCCTGGGGACAGGGGCCATAACGCGGGCCTACGAGCAGTACTTC. Encoded protein: CASSPLGTGAITRAYEQYF. This sequence joins TRBV4-2 and TRBJ2-5; TRBD1 matches at 10 bases. Near its end, the DNA agrees better with TRBJ2-7, so the J call may be wrong. CDR3 length: 19 amino acids. Germline V gives CDR1 LGHNA, CDR2 YNFKEQ.